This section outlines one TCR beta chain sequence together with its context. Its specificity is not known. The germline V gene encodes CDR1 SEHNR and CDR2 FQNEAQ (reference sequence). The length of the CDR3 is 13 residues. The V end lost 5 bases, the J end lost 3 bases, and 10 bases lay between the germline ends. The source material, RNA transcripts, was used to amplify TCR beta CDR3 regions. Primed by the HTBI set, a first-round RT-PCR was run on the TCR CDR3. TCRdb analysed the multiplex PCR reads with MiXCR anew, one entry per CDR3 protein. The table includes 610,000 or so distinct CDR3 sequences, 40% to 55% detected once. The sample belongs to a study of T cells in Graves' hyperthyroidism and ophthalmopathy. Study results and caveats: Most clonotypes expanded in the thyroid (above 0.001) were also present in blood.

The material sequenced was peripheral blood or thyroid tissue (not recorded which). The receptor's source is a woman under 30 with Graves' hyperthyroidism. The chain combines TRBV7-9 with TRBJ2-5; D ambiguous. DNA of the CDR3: TGTGCCAGCAGCACCGGTCCTGAAGAGACCCAGTACTTC. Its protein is CASSTGPEETQYF.